The 31 T cell receptor beta chains in this list originate from one sample, sequenced in a study of Ad26.COV2.S vaccination and SARS-CoV-2 variants. Sequencing used immunoSEQ multiplex PCR; TCRdb keeps in-frame clones, though not all of them. The sample consists of 40,000 to 55,000 clones, roughly 83% of them appearing once. Sequenced material: peripheral blood, taken after recovery from COVID-19. These receptors originate from a human donor who had recovered from COVID-19.

The chain recombines TRBV24-1 with TRBJ2-7; 8 bases map to TRBD1. The CDR3 runs 13 residues. Germline V lookup: CDR1 KGHDR, CDR2 SFDVKD. V dropped 6 bases and J dropped 6; count of bases not matched to a gene: 6. CDR3 DNA: TGTGCCACCAGTCCACTCGGGACAGGCGAGCAGTACGTC. This sequence encodes CATSPLGTGEQYV.

This clone has only one observation. The chain links TRBV5-6 to TRBJ2-5; TRBD1 agrees at 7 bases. The CDR3 loop spans 16 amino acids. Germline V gene data show CDR1 as SGHDT and CDR2 as YYEEEE. The trim removed 0 bases at V and 5 bases at J, leaving 10 bases unmatched. CDR3: CASSLVPTGVKETQYF. CDR3 in DNA: TGTGCCAGCAGCTTGGTCCCCACAGGGGTTAAGGAGACCCAGTACTTC. The variable domain in full, with the rest retrieved from reference TRBV5-6 and TRBJ2-5, is DAGVTQSPTHLIKTRGQQVTLRCSPKSGHDTVSWYQQALGQGPQFIFQYYEEEERQRGNFPDRFSGHQFPNYSSELNVNALLLGDSALYLCASSLVPTGVKETQYFGPGTRLLVL.

The chain combines TRBV29-1 with TRBJ2-7; 8 bases agree with TRBD2. Losses at the gene ends were 6 bases for V and 2 bases for J; bases not matched to a gene: 9. CDR1 is SQVTM, CDR2 ANQGSEA, per germline. The CDR3 loop spans 14 amino acids. As DNA, the CDR3 is TGCAGCGTCCTGGTGCGGGGGGCGGCCTACGAGCAGTACTTC. It is translated as CSVLVRGAAYEQYF.

V is TRBV6-6 and J is TRBJ1-6; TRBD1 is a possible D gene (6 bases). Trimming cost V 5 bases and J 6 bases, with 17 bases left between them. There are 16 residues in the CDR3. Germline V gives CDR1 MNHNY, CDR2 SVGAGI (reference sequence). CDR3 sequence (DNA): TGTGCCAGCAGTGCCCTACAGGGCGCGGCTAATTCACCCCTCCACTTT. Amino acid sequence: CASSALQGAANSPLHF.

This chain joins TRBV9 and TRBJ2-6, with a weak D call TRBD2 (5 bases). The V end lost 3 bases, the J end lost 4 bases, and 14 bases lay between the germline ends. CDR1 SGDLS and CDR2 YYNGEE come from the germline V gene. The CDR3 has 16 amino acids. The CDR3 nucleotides are TGTGCCAGCAGCGAAGCCCGGGGTACGGGGGCCAACGTCCTGACTTTC. Translated: CASSEARGTGANVLTF. Together with reference TRBV9 and TRBJ2-6, the CDR3 gives the full variable domain: DSGVTQTPKHLITATGQRVTLRCSPRSGDLSVYWYQQSLDQGLQFLIQYYNGEERAKGNILERFSAQQFPDLHSELNLSSLELGDSALYFCASSEARGTGANVLTFGAGSRLTVL.

Of note for this clone: This same CDR3 is encoded by further DNA sequences in the sample. This chain uses TRBV11-2 with TRBJ1-5, with TRBD1 as a possible D gene (5 bases). Trimming shortened V by 5 bases and J by 2 bases, and 7 bases separated the two germline ends. The CDR3 is made up of 13 amino acids. The germline V gene encodes CDR1 SGHAT and CDR2 FQNNGV. CDR3 DNA: TGTGCCAGCAGCGTGGGGCGCAATCAGCCCCAGCATTTT. Encoded protein: CASSVGRNQPQHF.

The V call is TRBV7-9, the J call TRBJ1-1, with D unclear. The V end was cut by 4 bases, the J end by 3 bases, with 6 bases between. This CDR3 is 12 amino acids long. The germline V gene has CDR1 SEHNR and CDR2 FQNEAQ (reference sequence). The CDR3 loop reads CASSSLDTEAFF. Here the CDR3 DNA reads TGTGCCAGCAGCTCCCTGGACACTGAAGCTTTCTTT.

V is TRBV5-6 and J is TRBJ2-5; D could derive from TRBD1 or TRBD2 (6 bases each). This CDR3 is built from 16 residues. The ends were cut back, 4 bases at V and 5 bases at J, with 21 bases in the middle. Germline V CDR1 and CDR2: SGHDT, YYEEEE. For the CDR3, the DNA is TGTGCCAGCAGCCCGGCCGACGGGGGACACGGCGAGACCCAGTACTTC. It specifies CASSPADGGHGETQYF.

This clone was counted a single time. The CDR3: CASSPSTYEQYF. The CDR3 DNA is TGTGCCAGCTCACCTTCAACCTACGAGCAGTACTTC. The gene calls are TRBV18 and TRBJ2-7; D call uncertain. Germline V gene lookup returns CDR1 KGHSH and CDR2 LQKENI. V was clipped by 3 bases and J by 2 bases, with 5 bases between them. The CDR3 contains 12 residues.

Notes on this clone: This probably arose from a read error, given a far larger clone one base away. The rearrangement uses TRBV7-6 and TRBJ1-1, with TRBD1 matching 8 bases. The V gene end was trimmed by 5 bases and the J gene end by 1 base; junction bases not matched to a gene: 3. The CDR3 contains 14 residues. Germline V CDR1 and CDR2: SGHVS, FNYEAQ. The DNA of the CDR3 is TGTGCCAGCAGCACCGGACAGGGGAACACTGAAGCTTTCTTT. Protein: CASSTGQGNTEAFF.

The rearrangement links TRBV11-2 to TRBJ2-7, with 12 bases fitting TRBD2. The CDR3 runs 16 residues. The ends lost 5 bases at V and 3 bases at J; junction bases unmatched: 8. Germline V gene sequence: CDR1 SGHAT, CDR2 FQNNGV. The CDR3 region is CASSATLAGGNYEQYF. The CDR3 DNA follows: TGTGCCAGCAGCGCGACTCTAGCGGGAGGGAACTACGAGCAGTACTTC.

This clone is judged hyperexpanded. This same CDR3 is encoded by further DNA sequences in the sample. The gene calls are TRBV7-9 and TRBJ1-2, with D perhaps TRBD1 (6 bases). CDR1 and CDR2 from the germline V gene are SEHNR and FQNEAQ (reference sequence). The CDR3 has 11 residues. The V end lost 11 bases, the J end lost 8 bases, and 15 bases lay between the germline ends. DNA of the CDR3: TGTGCCGCGGGGGGGCTGGAGGGCTACACCTTC. Its protein product is CAAGGLEGYTF.

The chain combines TRBV3-1 (or the pseudogene TRBV3-2) with TRBJ1-1; D uncertain. V lost 4 bases to trimming and J lost 4 bases, with 10 bases between them. The CDR3 covers 13 residues. From germline, CDR1 is LGHDT and CDR2 YNNKEL (reference sequence). CDR3 DNA: TGTGCCAGCAGCCCCTCGGGGAGCACTGAAGCTTTCTTT. Protein: CASSPSGSTEAFF.

The chain joins TRBV9 to TRBJ2-2, with 12 bases that match TRBD2. CDR3 length: 17 residues. The V and J ends lost 4 bases and 7 bases, in that order; junction bases with no gene match: 11. Germline CDR1 is SGDLS and CDR2 is YYNGEE. The CDR3 DNA follows: TGTGCCAGCAGCCCTACTAGCGGGGGGCTCCCTGGCGGGGAGCTGTTTTTT. Its protein is CASSPTSGGLPGGELFF. Supplemented by reference TRBV9 and TRBJ2-2, the full variable domain reads DSGVTQTPKHLITATGQRVTLRCSPRSGDLSVYWYQQSLDQGLQFLIQYYNGEERAKGNILERFSAQQFPDLHSELNLSSLELGDSALYFCASSPTSGGLPGGELFFGEGSRLTVL.

This chain uses TRBV5-5 with TRBJ2-4; TRBD2 agrees at 7 bases. The CDR3 sequence is 15 residues long. V shed 2 bases, J shed 5 bases, and the junction held 7 bases outside the gene matches. Germline assignment: CDR1 SGHKS and CDR2 YYEKEE (reference sequence). CDR3 sequence reads: CASSFTPSGENIQYF. The CDR3, as DNA: TGTGCCAGCAGCTTTACCCCCAGCGGGGAAAACATTCAGTACTTC.

This chain uses TRBV28 with TRBJ1-1; D is unresolved. The CDR3 has 11 amino acids. Per germline, CDR1 MDHEN and CDR2 SYDVKM. V was cut by 7 bases and J by 5 bases, with 8 bases left in between. The CDR3 loop is CASTVETEAFF. The DNA of the CDR3 is TGTGCCAGCACCGTGGAAACTGAAGCTTTCTTT.

At least ten counts were recorded for this clone. The chain combines TRBV7-2 with TRBJ1-6; TRBD1 aligns across 10 bases. Germline CDR1 and CDR2: SGHTA and FQGNSA. CDR3 length: 18 residues. The ends lost 2 bases at V and 7 bases at J; junction bases unmatched: 11. For the CDR3, the DNA is TGTGCCAGCAGCTTATCTTGGGGGGACAGGGGTCTAAATTCACCCCTCCACTTT. Translated, it gives CASSLSWGDRGLNSPLHF.

This chain joins TRBV29-1 and TRBJ1-2; 8 bases are a match to TRBD1. The germline gives CDR1 SQVTM, CDR2 ANQGSEA. This CDR3 has 11 residues. V gave up 4 bases and J gave up 9 bases; unmatched junction bases: 4. CDR3 sequence (DNA): TGCAGCGTTGGTGGACAGGGAAGCTACACCTTC. Residues: CSVGGQGSYTF.

V gene TRBV30 combines with J gene TRBJ2-7; D ambiguous. V was pared by 2 bases and J by 3 bases, with 20 bases between. Germline V gene sequence: CDR1 GTSNPN, CDR2 SVGIG (reference sequence). This CDR3 contains 16 residues. The chain's CDR3 is CAWSPRFSSYGYEQYF. The DNA of the CDR3 is TGTGCCTGGAGTCCCCGGTTTAGCAGTTACGGCTACGAGCAGTACTTC.

This sequence joins TRBV5-1 and TRBJ2-2, with D perhaps matching TRBD2 (5 bases). The CDR3 contains 16 residues. Deletions cut 1 base from V and 7 bases from J, with 17 bases between. Germline V gene data show CDR1 as SGHRS and CDR2 as YFSETQ. The CDR3 spells CASSLSLADGSGELFF. The CDR3 region has the DNA TGCGCCAGCAGCTTGAGCCTAGCAGATGGCAGCGGGGAGCTGTTTTTT.

The chain couples TRBV11-2 to TRBJ2-1, with no clear D. Per germline, CDR1 SGHAT and CDR2 FQNNGV. Trimming removed 1 base from V and 8 bases from J, with 3 bases in between. The CDR3 has 11 amino acids. Here the CDR3 DNA reads TGTGCCAGCAGCTTAGTAGATGAGCAGTTCTTC. Protein product: CASSLVDEQFF.

This rearrangement joins TRBV19 to TRBJ2-4; D possibly uses TRBD1 or TRBD2 (5 bases each). Germline lookup yields CDR1 LNHDA and CDR2 SQIVND (reference sequence). V dropped 4 bases and J dropped 3 bases, with 13 bases sitting between them. The length of the CDR3 is 15 residues. The CDR3 DNA reads TGTGCCAGTAGTACCCCCGGGACGCTCAAAAACATTCAGTACTTC. This encodes CASSTPGTLKNIQYF.

The J gene is TRBJ1-2, the V gene TRBV5-6; D gene unclear. Germline V gives CDR1 SGHDT, CDR2 YYEEEE. This CDR3 is 16 amino acids long. Trimming took 0 bases from V and 5 from J, leaving 17 bases between them. This CDR3 is CASSLGARMGPYGYTF. CDR3 DNA: TGTGCCAGCAGCTTGGGGGCGCGGATGGGCCCTTATGGCTACACCTTC. Based on the CDR3 plus reference TRBV5-6 and TRBJ1-2, the full variable domain is DAGVTQSPTHLIKTRGQQVTLRCSPKSGHDTVSWYQQALGQGPQFIFQYYEEEERQRGNFPDRFSGHQFPNYSSELNVNALLLGDSALYLCASSLGARMGPYGYTFGSGTRLTVV.

The chain couples TRBV5-1 to TRBJ1-2, with a possible D match to TRBD1 (5 bases). There are 15 residues in the CDR3. Germline CDR1 reads SGHRS; CDR2 reads YFSETQ. Trimming stripped 5 bases from V and 0 bases from J, with 14 bases between. This chain's CDR3 is CASRQDSPANYGYTF. The CDR3 coding sequence is TGCGCCAGCAGACAAGACAGTCCGGCTAACTATGGCTACACCTTC.

This rearrangement joins TRBV11-2 to TRBJ2-7, with 10 bases fitting TRBD1. Unmatched junction bases numbered 8, after V lost 6 bases and J lost 6 bases. The CDR3 covers 14 residues. Per germline, CDR1 SGHAT and CDR2 FQNNGV. DNA of the CDR3: TGTGCCAGCAGAATTCGACAGGGGGCTGGCGAGCAGTACTTC. It translates to CASRIRQGAGEQYF.

A single count supports this clone. The genes are TRBV10-2 and TRBJ1-5; no definite D call. The germline gives CDR1 WSHSY, CDR2 SAAADI. V lost 4 bases and J 5 bases, leaving 12 bases between the germline ends. This CDR3 has 14 amino acids. This chain's CDR3 is CASSGASWDQPQHF. DNA of the CDR3: TGCGCCAGCAGTGGGGCCTCCTGGGATCAGCCCCAGCATTTT.

This CDR3 is CASSHGDSYSPLHF. CDR3 nucleotide sequence: TGTGCCAGCAGCCATGGGGACAGTTATTCACCCCTCCACTTT. The genes are TRBV3-1 (or the pseudogene TRBV3-2) and TRBJ1-6; 7 bases align to TRBD1. From germline, CDR1 is LGHDT and CDR2 YNNKEL (reference sequence). CDR3 size: 14 residues. The trim removed 3 bases at V and 8 bases at J, leaving 4 bases unmatched.

This chain uses TRBV19 with TRBJ1-6; 9 bases line up with TRBD1. The germline CDR1 and CDR2 sequences are LNHDA and SQIVND (reference sequence). Losses at the gene ends were 7 bases for V and 7 bases for J; bases not matched to a gene: 8. The CDR3 is 15 amino acids. In nucleotides, the CDR3 is TGTGCCAGTACCTTGGGACAGGGTGAGAATTCACCCCTCCACTTT. It encodes CASTLGQGENSPLHF.

In its sample, this clone was seen once. The CDR3 is CASSYGGSAEPLHF. The CDR3 DNA reads TGTGCCAGCAGTTACGGGGGCTCGGCGGAGCCCCTCCACTTT. J is TRBJ1-6 and V is TRBV27; possibly TRBD1 for D (6 bases). Germline values: CDR1 MNHEY, CDR2 SMNVEV (reference sequence). Trimming cost V 4 bases and J 13 bases, with 17 bases left between them. CDR3 length equals 14 residues.

V is TRBV14 and J is TRBJ2-2; D might be TRBD1 or TRBD2, each matching 5 bases. In germline, CDR1 is SGHDN, CDR2 FVKESK. This CDR3 contains 14 residues. Trimming stripped 9 bases from V and 8 bases from J, with 19 bases between. The CDR3 is CASKPGPASGELFF. The CDR3 DNA reads as TGTGCCAGTAAACCGGGACCCGCCTCGGGGGAGCTGTTTTTT.

The rearrangement links TRBV5-5 to TRBJ2-5, with D possibly being TRBD1 (6 bases). Germline CDR1 SGHKS, CDR2 YYEKEE (reference sequence). The V end was cut by 1 base, the J end by 0 bases, with 10 bases between. This CDR3 comprises 15 residues. The CDR3 DNA follows: TGTGCCAGCAGCTTGACCCCAGGGGACCAAGAGACCCAGTACTTC. Translated, it gives CASSLTPGDQETQYF.